These T cell receptor beta chains were read from a single sample in a study of cytomegalovirus exposure and HLA in healthy donors. Here immunoSEQ multiplex PCR was the method, and the copy in TCRdb shows in-frame clones only, minus some. Among roughly 100,000 clones listed, 15% were seen once. The sample consisted of PBMCs. Receptor source: a female donor in good health and CMV-seronegative. Each CDR3 is given with its conserved first and last residue. D genes are given only for firm matches. Size values are once, few and many counts, or a class for expanded clones, and some rows have none.

cdr3_length	v_call	j_call	d_call	clone_size	cdr3_nt	cdr3_aa
16	TRBV2	TRBJ2-1	TRBD2	few	TGTGCCAGCAGTGATATTGGACTAGGAGTGAAAAATGAGCAGTTCTTC	CASSDIGLGVKNEQFF
17	TRBV7-2	TRBJ2-2	TRBD1	.	TGTGCCAGCAGCTTAACGGTGGCAGGGGGCTTAGCCGGGGAGCTGTTTTTT	CASSLTVAGGLAGELFF
15	TRBV9	TRBJ2-1	TRBD2	few	TGTGCCAGCAGCGTAGGTTTGGCGGGGGTCGGCGAGCAGTTCTTC	CASSVGLAGVGEQFF
14	TRBV2	TRBJ1-1	TRBD1	.	TGTGCCAGCAGGGCGGACAGGAAAAACACTGAAGCTTTCTTT	CASRADRKNTEAFF
15	TRBV4-3	TRBJ2-5	.	.	TGCGCCAGCAGCCAAGATCAGGGGAACCAAGAGACCCAGTACTTC	CASSQDQGNQETQYF
13	TRBV2	TRBJ1-2	TRBD1	few	TGTGCCAGCCGGGGGGACAGGGGGCTCGGCTACACCTTC	CASRGDRGLGYTF
16	TRBV4-3	TRBJ2-5	TRBD2	.	TGCGCCAGCAGCCAAGATCGGGGGGGGACCGGGGAGACCCAGTACTTC	CASSQDRGGTGETQYF
15	TRBV11-3	TRBJ2-2	.	few	TGTGCCAGCAGCTCTCTGGCGGGTAGCACCGGGGAGCTGTTTTTT	CASSSLAGSTGELFF
16	TRBV19	TRBJ1-5	TRBD1	.	TGTGCCAGTAAGGGGGCCTGGGGTGAGAGCAATCAGCCCCAGCATTTT	CASKGAWGESNQPQHF
16	TRBV10-3	TRBJ2-7	TRBD2	.	TGTGCCATCAGTGAGTCAGCGGGACTAGGCTCCTACGAGCAGTACTTC	CAISESAGLGSYEQYF
13	TRBV27	TRBJ1-2	.	.	TGTGCCAGCAGTATCGGGACAAACTATGGCTACACCTTC	CASSIGTNYGYTF
15	TRBV9	TRBJ2-1	TRBD2	.	TGTGCCAGCAGCGTAGGAGCGGGGGGGTACAATGAGCAGTTCTTC	CASSVGAGGYNEQFF
16	TRBV28	TRBJ2-1	.	.	TGTGCCAGCAGAAATAGCGTAAGCAACTCCTACAATGAGCAGTTCTTC	CASRNSVSNSYNEQFF
15	TRBV7-9	TRBJ1-6	TRBD1	.	TGTGCCGGAAGGTCGGGGGACAGGGGATCTTCACCCCTCCACTTT	CAGRSGDRGSSPLHF
17	TRBV10-3	TRBJ2-3	TRBD2	.	TGTGCCATCAGTGACTCACCTAGCGGGAGTAGCACAGATACGCAGTATTTT	CAISDSPSGSSTDTQYF
18	TRBV12-5	TRBJ1-1	.	few	TGTGCTAGTGGTCCGTTTCTTGACACTCCTTATGGATTTTGTGAAGCTTTCTTT	CASGPFLDTPYGFCEAFF
14	TRBV7-2	TRBJ1-6	.	.	TGTGCCAGCAGCTTGTGGACTGGAAATTCACCCCTCCACTTT	CASSLWTGNSPLHF
15	TRBV11-2	TRBJ2-5	.	few	TGTGCCAGCAGCCGAATCATGGCAGGACAAGAGACCCAGTACTTC	CASSRIMAGQETQYF
15	TRBV7-9	TRBJ2-4	.	.	TGTGCCAGCAGCCCCCCCGGTGATGCCAAAAACATTCAGTACTTC	CASSPPGDAKNIQYF
13	TRBV4-1	TRBJ2-3	.	few	TGCGCCAGCAGCGATATCGGGGGAGATACGCAGTATTTT	CASSDIGGDTQYF
16	TRBV9	TRBJ1-3	TRBD1	.	TGTGCCAGCAGCCCGACCGCGGGACAGTCTGCAAACACCATATATTTT	CASSPTAGQSANTIYF
13	TRBV2	TRBJ1-2	.	few	TGTGCCAGCAGAGGAACAGGGACCTATGGCTACACCTTC	CASRGTGTYGYTF
13	TRBV7-2	TRBJ1-5	TRBD1	.	TGTGCCAGCAGCCGGGACAGGGATCAGCCCCAGCATTTT	CASSRDRDQPQHF
16	TRBV6-5	TRBJ2-2	.	few	TGTGCCAGCAGTTACGGTGCCAGGGTGGATTCCGGGGAGCTGTTTTTT	CASSYGARVDSGELFF
13	TRBV7-9	TRBJ1-5	.	few	TGTGCCAGCAGCTTAGTCGGGGAGCAGCCCCAGCATTTT	CASSLVGEQPQHF
19	TRBV18	TRBJ2-6	.	few	TGTGCCAGCTCCATCCTCCCGGGACATCAAGCCTCTGGGGCCAACGTCCTGACTTTC	CASSILPGHQASGANVLTF
15	TRBV5-6	TRBJ1-2	.	few	TGTGCCAGCAGCCGGACAGTCCGGTTATTCTATGGCTACACCTTC	CASSRTVRLFYGYTF
12	TRBV28	TRBJ1-5	.	few	TGTGCCAGCAACATTAACAATCAGCCCCAGCATTTT	CASNINNQPQHF
14	TRBV7-9	TRBJ2-7	TRBD1	.	TGTGCCAGCAGTTCCGGGACAGGGGCCTACGAGCAGTACTTC	CASSSGTGAYEQYF
16	TRBV9	TRBJ2-5	.	few	TGTGCCAGCAGCGCCCACCCTGCCCAAAGAGGGGAGACCCAGTACTTC	CASSAHPAQRGETQYF
14	TRBV7-2	TRBJ1-2	.	.	TGTGCCAGCAACCCTCACCCCAGGGATTATGGCTACACCTTC	CASNPHPRDYGYTF
12	TRBV29-1	TRBJ1-2	.	.	TGCAGCGTTGAAGGACAAACCTATGGCTACACCTTC	CSVEGQTYGYTF
20	TRBV28	TRBJ2-5	TRBD2	few	TGTGCCAGCAGTTCCCATCTAGCGGGAGGCTACCTTGGGGACCAAGAGACCCAGTACTTC	CASSSHLAGGYLGDQETQYF
16	TRBV4-3	TRBJ2-7	TRBD1	few	TGCGCCAGCAGCCAAGCTACCGGGACAGGGTTCTACGAGCAGTACTTC	CASSQATGTGFYEQYF
16	TRBV30	TRBJ2-1	.	.	TGTGCCTGGAGTAAGGTCGGGATCGGCTCCTACAATGAGCAGTTCTTC	CAWSKVGIGSYNEQFF
14	TRBV4-3	TRBJ2-3	.	few	TGCGCCAGCAGCCCTGGACTCCGCACAGATACGCAGTATTTT	CASSPGLRTDTQYF
14	TRBV29-1	TRBJ2-1	TRBD2	.	TGCAGCTCAGGAGGGCGGGAGGGCCTGGTTGAGCAGTTCTTC	CSSGGREGLVEQFF
14	TRBV5-6	TRBJ1-1	.	few	TGTGCCAGCAGCTCCAACCCAATTACTACGGAAGCTTTCTTT	CASSSNPITTEAFF
15	TRBV11-2	TRBJ1-3	.	few	TGTGCCAGCACTGCAACCCGGGGCTCTGGAAACACCATATATTTT	CASTATRGSGNTIYF
17	TRBV5-1	TRBJ2-3	TRBD2	few	TGCGCCAGCAGCCTCGGACTAGCGGGGGCCAGCACAGATACGCAGTATTTT	CASSLGLAGASTDTQYF
16	TRBV19	TRBJ2-3	TRBD2	few	TGTGCCAGTAGTGTTAACGCGGGAGGTGGGACAGATACGCAGTATTTT	CASSVNAGGGTDTQYF
14	TRBV18	TRBJ1-1	.	few	TGTGCCAGCTCACCACAGGCAGGGCGTACTGAAGCTTTCTTT	CASSPQAGRTEAFF
15	TRBV2	TRBJ1-4	.	.	TGTGCCAGCAGACCTCAGGGAACAACTAATGAAAAACTGTTTTTT	CASRPQGTTNEKLFF
14	TRBV2	TRBJ1-1	TRBD1	few	TGTGCCAGCAGCCGACAGGGGCCGGGGACTGAAGCTTTCTTT	CASSRQGPGTEAFF